A single sample is the source of the 9 T cell receptor beta chains below, sequenced in a study of T cell responses to AZD1222 COVID-19 vaccine. Using immunoSEQ multiplex PCR, the repertoire was profiled, and TCRdb retains in-frame clones only, with some absent. The sample lists about 120,000 clones, 90% occurring once. The input for sequencing was peripheral blood, taken 28 days after the second dose of the MenACWY control vaccine. These receptors were taken from an adult who received the MenACWY meningococcal vaccine as a control.

The genes are TRBV28 and TRBJ1-1, with D perhaps TRBD1 (6 bases). CDR3 length: 14 amino acids. The V gene lost 6 bases and the J gene lost 4 bases, with 15 bases spanning the gap. Germline-derived CDR1 and CDR2 are MDHEN and SYDVKM. DNA of the CDR3: TGTGCCAGCAGGAAGACAGGTTCGGGCACTGAAGCTTTCTTT. Its translation is CASRKTGSGTEAFF.

This clone was counted a single time. The chain has TRBV30 and TRBJ2-2; no clear D gene. The CDR3 runs 14 residues. V was cut by 0 bases and J by 4 bases, with 9 bases left in between. Germline loops: CDR1 GTSNPN, CDR2 SVGIG (reference sequence). The CDR3 sequence is CAWSVPRVTGELFF. For the CDR3, the DNA is TGTGCCTGGAGTGTACCTAGGGTCACCGGGGAGCTGTTTTTT.

The CDR3 spells CASSPGTGVRETQYF. CDR3 in DNA: TGCGCCAGCAGCCCCGGGACAGGGGTTCGGGAGACCCAGTACTTC. The V gene is TRBV5-1, the J gene TRBJ2-5; 10 bases line up with TRBD1. In germline, CDR1 is SGHRS, CDR2 YFSETQ. The junction had 8 bases not matched to a gene; V was cut back by 4 bases and J by 5 bases. CDR3 size: 15 residues.

The chain joins TRBV4-3 to TRBJ1-3; D is unclear. V lost 0 bases and J lost 4, with 10 bases in between. This CDR3 spans 15 amino acids. Germline lookup yields CDR1 LGHNA and CDR2 YSLEER. The CDR3 DNA reads as TGCGCCAGCAGCCAAGAGACGGCACCCGGAAACACCATATATTTT. Translating gives CASSQETAPGNTIYF.

This chain connects TRBV5-5 to TRBJ2-7, with D perhaps TRBD1 (6 bases). The germline V gene encodes CDR1 SGHKS and CDR2 YYEKEE (reference sequence). V was clipped by 0 bases and J by 0 bases, with 10 bases between them. This CDR3 has 15 amino acids. The CDR3 bases are TGTGCCAGCAGCTTGGCCGGACAGAGCTCCTACGAGCAGTACGTC. Its protein is CASSLAGQSSYEQYV.

The CDR3 DNA is TGTGCCAGCTCCAAGCGGGAGAACGTTTACGAGCAGTACTTC. This encodes CASSKRENVYEQYF. The chain has TRBV6-5 and TRBJ2-7; TRBD2 aligns across 8 bases. Germline assignment: CDR1 MNHEY and CDR2 SVGAGI. V dropped 8 bases and J dropped 4; count of bases not matched to a gene: 10. The length of the CDR3 is 14 residues.

V is TRBV5-1 and J is TRBJ2-5; 15 nucleotides align to TRBD2. The germline gives CDR1 SGHRS, CDR2 YFSETQ. V shed 4 bases, J shed 5 bases, and the junction held 6 bases outside the gene matches. The length of the CDR3 is 16 residues. CDR3 sequence (DNA): TGCGCCAGCAGCCGGACTAGCGGGGGGGCCGGGGAGACCCAGTACTTC. Amino acid sequence: CASSRTSGGAGETQYF.

This chain joins TRBV5-5 and TRBJ1-5; maybe TRBD1 (5 bases). The ends were cut back, 5 bases at V and 10 bases at J, with 16 bases in the middle. This CDR3 comprises 13 residues. In germline, CDR1 is SGHKS, CDR2 YYEKEE (reference sequence). CDR3 nucleotide sequence: TGTGCCAGCAGTTCCGGGACGACGATCCCCCAGCATTTT. This gives the protein CASSSGTTIPQHF.

The chain is built from TRBV3-1 (or the pseudogene TRBV3-2) and TRBJ2-4; either TRBD1 or TRBD2 may fit D (5 bases each). The CDR3 is made up of 15 amino acids. Deletions cut 1 base from V and 3 bases from J, with 10 bases between. The germline CDR1 and CDR2 sequences are LGHDT and YNNKEL (reference sequence). Here the CDR3 reads CASSQGDGNKNIQYF. CDR3 nucleotide sequence: TGTGCCAGCAGCCAAGGGGACGGAAACAAAAACATTCAGTACTTC.